The 6 T cell receptor beta chains below come from one sample, sequenced in a study of response to subunit inactivated influenza vaccine. Using its own MiXCR run on the RT-PCR reads, TCRdb lists one record per CDR3 protein. The profile shows around 480,000 distinct CDR3 sequences, about 17% of them singletons. The source was CD4+ T cells sorted from PBMCs, collected 23 to 25 months after vaccination. Source of these receptors: a man aged 45 to 75 who received an inactivated influenza vaccine.

This clonotype was counted only a few times. The chain links TRBV5-1 to TRBJ2-3; D may be TRBD2 (6 bases). V dropped 7 bases and J dropped 4 bases, with 19 bases sitting between them. The length of the CDR3 is 15 residues. CDR1 and CDR2 (germline): SGHRS, YFSETQ. The CDR3, as DNA: TGCGCCAGCGGCTCCGGGGGTTTCCACGCAGATACGCAGTATTTT. It yields the protein CASGSGGFHADTQYF.

This clonotype appeared a few times. For the CDR3, the DNA is TGTGCCAGCAGCTCATTCCCATGGACAGGCCAAGAGACCCAGTACTTC. It is translated as CASSSFPWTGQETQYF. The rearrangement joins TRBV7-2 to TRBJ2-5; 7 bases map to TRBD1. The germline gives CDR1 SGHTA, CDR2 FQGNSA. The ends lost 4 bases at V and 1 base at J; junction bases unmatched: 9. The CDR3 loop spans 16 amino acids.

The gene calls are TRBV18 and TRBJ2-3; D call uncertain. The length of the CDR3 is 16 residues. The germline gives CDR1 KGHSH, CDR2 LQKENI. Trimming stripped 0 bases from V and 1 base from J, with 11 bases between. CDR3 loop: CASSPPVGSGTDTQYF. In nucleotides, the CDR3 is TGTGCCAGCTCACCACCGGTAGGATCAGGCACAGATACGCAGTATTTT.

This chain uses TRBV7-2 with TRBJ1-5; tentative D call: TRBD1 (5 bases). Trimming removed 1 base from V and 2 bases from J, with 12 bases in between. The germline gives CDR1 SGHTA, CDR2 FQGNSA. This CDR3 contains 16 residues. The CDR3 is CASSLVAGGGNQPQHF. The CDR3 DNA follows: TGTGCCAGCAGCTTAGTAGCCGGGGGGGGCAATCAGCCCCAGCATTTT.

The chain carries TRBV2 and TRBJ1-5, with D unclear. The CDR3 is 15 residues long. Between the trimmed V and J ends, which lost 4 bases and 1 base, there was a span of 11 bases. Germline V CDR1 and CDR2: SNHLY, FYNNEI. The CDR3 sequence: CASSGRPWSNQPQHF. Written as DNA, the CDR3 is TGTGCCAGCAGTGGTCGTCCTTGGAGCAATCAGCCCCAGCATTTT.

The rearrangement joins TRBV4-2 to TRBJ2-3; D not certain. Germline V gene sequence: CDR1 LGHNA, CDR2 YNFKEQ. The CDR3 is 15 amino acids. V was cut by 1 base and J by 1 base, with 9 bases left in between. The CDR3: CASSQGVARTDTQYF. Written as DNA, the CDR3 is TGTGCCAGCAGCCAAGGTGTGGCTCGCACAGATACGCAGTATTTT.